These 10 T cell receptor beta chains came from one sample sequenced in a study of response to subunit inactivated influenza vaccine. TCRdb called the RT-PCR reads again in MiXCR, with one record for every CDR3 protein. Found here are over 400,000 distinct CDR3 sequences, over 10% of them singletons; the top ten hold 10% to 15%. Sequences were derived from PBMCs from blood, sampled more than 35 days after vaccination. Receptors originate from a man aged 50-59 years who received an inactivated influenza vaccine.

The genes are TRBV11-2 and TRBJ1-6, with 7 bases that match TRBD1. The CDR3 length is 14 residues. With 3 bases clipped from V and 8 bases from J, the junction kept 4 bases outside the gene matches. The V gene's germline CDR1 is SGHAT and CDR2 FQNNGV. CDR3 nucleotides: TGTGCCAGCAGCTTTACAGGGGCGTATTCACCCCTCCACTTT. It translates to CASSFTGAYSPLHF.

This clonotype came up many times. This CDR3 reads CSVATGGFQETQYF. DNA for the CDR3: TGCAGCGTTGCTACAGGGGGGTTCCAAGAGACCCAGTACTTC. The chain couples TRBV29-1 to TRBJ2-5, with 8 bases lining up with TRBD1. Germline values: CDR1 SQVTM, CDR2 ANQGSEA. The CDR3 length is 14 residues. The trim removed 4 bases at V and 1 base at J, leaving 5 bases unmatched.

The chain joins TRBV5-1 to TRBJ2-1; TRBD2 is a possible D gene (5 bases). Germline V gene lookup returns CDR1 SGHRS and CDR2 YFSETQ. V was trimmed by 4 bases and J by 6 bases, leaving 20 bases between them. The CDR3 sequence is 16 residues long. Here the CDR3 reads CASSLSAGLLLNEQFF. CDR3 nucleotides: TGCGCCAGCAGCCTCAGTGCAGGACTTCTCCTCAATGAGCAGTTCTTC.

In its sample, this clonotype was seen a few times. CDR3: CASSGRQGVLSYGYTF. The CDR3 DNA follows: TGTGCCAGCAGTGGGAGACAGGGGGTCTTATCATATGGCTACACCTTC. This chain connects TRBV6-1 to TRBJ1-2, with 9 positions matching TRBD1. CDR3 length equals 16 residues. The V and J ends lost 4 bases and 5 bases, in that order; junction bases with no gene match: 11. The germline CDR1 and CDR2 sequences are MNHNS and SASEGT.

This clonotype was recorded a few times. The chain carries TRBV24-1 and TRBJ2-2; D may match TRBD1 or TRBD2 (5 bases each). The CDR3 has 16 amino acids. The V end was cut by 3 bases, the J end by 5 bases, with 15 bases between. CDR1 and CDR2 (germline): KGHDR, SFDVKD. CDR3 in amino acids: CATSDGWRGETGELFF. The CDR3 DNA follows: TGTGCCACCAGTGATGGATGGCGAGGGGAGACCGGGGAGCTGTTTTTT.

A few counts support this clonotype. This rearrangement joins TRBV4-1 to TRBJ1-2; D is ambiguous. Germline CDR1 reads MGHRA; CDR2 reads YSYEKL. CDR3 length: 16 residues. V was trimmed by 1 base and J by 0 bases, leaving 12 bases between them. The CDR3: CASSQAYGLANYGYTF. CDR3 bases: TGCGCCAGCAGCCAAGCATACGGACTAGCTAACTATGGCTACACCTTC.

This clonotype was seen only a few times. CDR3 amino acids: CASSLLAGVNEQYF. The CDR3 DNA reads as TGTGCCAGCAGTTTACTAGCGGGAGTCAACGAGCAGTACTTC. The chain couples TRBV12-3 or TRBV12-4 to TRBJ2-7; 10 bases agree with TRBD2. The trim removed 2 bases at V and 5 bases at J, leaving 3 bases unmatched. The CDR3 is made up of 14 amino acids.

V is TRBV7-9 and J is TRBJ2-7, with a tentative D call TRBD1 (5 bases). The CDR3 loop spans 12 amino acids. Looked up from germline, CDR1 is SEHNR and CDR2 is FQNEAQ (reference sequence). The ends were cut back, 2 bases at V and 8 bases at J, with 10 bases in the middle. CDR3 sequence (DNA): TGTGCCAGCAGCTTAAGACAGACGAAGCAGTACTTC. Amino acids: CASSLRQTKQYF.

This clonotype came up a few times. This chain joins TRBV4-2 and TRBJ2-3, with 10 bases that match TRBD1. The germline V gene encodes CDR1 LGHNA and CDR2 YNFKEQ. V lost 0 bases, J lost 6 bases, and 6 bases stayed unmatched. CDR3 length equals 16 residues. This chain's CDR3 is CASSQDEGQGSDTQYF. DNA for the CDR3: TGTGCCAGCAGCCAAGATGAGGGACAGGGGTCGGATACGCAGTATTTT.

CDR3 bases: TGCAGTGCTAGCCCTTTGGCAGACAATCAGCCCCAGCATTTT. The encoded protein is CSASPLADNQPQHF. This chain links TRBV20-1 with TRBJ1-5, with no clear D. There are 14 residues in the CDR3. From germline, CDR1 is DFQATT and CDR2 SNEGSKA (reference sequence). V lost 3 bases, J lost 3 bases, and 12 bases lay in between.